The clone carrying this T cell receptor beta chain was counted only a few times. With 3 bases removed from V and 0 bases from J, the gap between germline ends came to 14 bases. Germline-derived CDR1 and CDR2 are LGHNA and YSLEER. The CDR3 totals 16 residues. Data came from immunoSEQ multiplex PCR; TCRdb stores just in-frame clones and leaves some out. The table shows about 260,000 clones, with approximately 81% occurring only once. This specimen belongs to a study of blood T cell repertoires in COVID-19. This sequence originates from a man aged 60 to 75 with acute or convalescent COVID-19. J is TRBJ1-2 and V is TRBV4-3; D is uncertain. The sequencing sample was made of peripheral blood. The CDR3 sequence is CASSHSGQASNYGYTF. In nucleotides, the CDR3 is TGCGCCAGCAGCCATAGTGGGCAGGCCTCTAACTATGGCTACACCTTC.